Below are 25 T cell receptor beta chains sequenced from a single sample in a study of blood T cell repertoires in COVID-19. The protocol was immunoSEQ multiplex PCR, while the TCRdb copy is restricted to in-frame clones and leaves out a portion. The data contain around 140,000 clones, roughly 90% of them singletons. Sample: peripheral blood. The receptor set was obtained from a man aged 55 to 70 with active or convalescent COVID-19.

The chain employs TRBV5-6 and TRBJ1-5; D may be TRBD1 (6 bases). The CDR3 covers 14 residues. V was pared by 0 bases and J by 4 bases, with 8 bases between. Germline-derived CDR1 and CDR2 are SGHDT and YYEEEE. CDR3 region: CASSLGTVNQPQHF. DNA of the CDR3: TGTGCCAGCAGCTTGGGGACAGTGAATCAGCCCCAGCATTTT.

The DNA of the CDR3 is TGTGCCAGTACCGACGGACAGGGAAACAATGAGCAGTTCTTC. Amino acids: CASTDGQGNNEQFF. V and J are TRBV19 and TRBJ2-1, with 8 bases aligning to TRBD1. The length of the CDR3 is 14 residues. Germline V lookup: CDR1 LNHDA, CDR2 SQIVND (reference sequence). The J segment lost 5 bases and the V segment lost 7 bases, leaving 7 bases of the junction unmatched. The variable domain in full, completed from reference TRBV19 and TRBJ2-1, reads DGGITQSPKYLFRKEGQNVTLSCEQNLNHDAMYWYRQDPGQGLRLIYYSQIVNDFQKGDIAEGYSVSREKKESFPLTVTSAQKNPTAFYLCASTDGQGNNEQFFGPGTRLTVL.

This clone showed up many times. This chain links TRBV19 with TRBJ2-2, with 8 positions matching TRBD1. Unmatched junction bases numbered 9, after V lost 7 bases and J lost 5 bases. This CDR3 comprises 15 residues. Germline CDR1 is LNHDA and CDR2 is SQIVND (reference sequence). In nucleotides, the CDR3 is TGTGCCAGTACTTCCACAGGGGGATGGACCGGGGAGCTGTTTTTT. It translates to CASTSTGGWTGELFF.

In this sample, this clone turned up once. The chain employs TRBV7-2 and TRBJ2-1; 9 bases agree with TRBD2. CDR3 size: 15 residues. Looked up from germline, CDR1 is SGHTA and CDR2 is FQGNSA. The V and J ends lost 4 bases and 7 bases, in that order; junction bases with no gene match: 8. DNA for the CDR3: TGTGCCAGCAGCTCCGAGGGTAGCGGGAGAAATGAGCAGTTCTTC. Translated, it gives CASSSEGSGRNEQFF.

The rearrangement uses TRBV7-2 and TRBJ1-5; D not certain. The CDR3 consists of 15 residues. Per germline, CDR1 SGHTA and CDR2 FQGNSA. Trimming shortened V by 4 bases and J by 6 bases, and 16 bases separated the two germline ends. CDR3 DNA: TGTGCCAGCAGCTCCCAGACTTCAGCGGGTCAGCCCCAGCATTTT. It is translated as CASSSQTSAGQPQHF.

This sequence joins TRBV19 and TRBJ1-5; no firm D call. The germline V gene has CDR1 LNHDA and CDR2 SQIVND (reference sequence). The CDR3 consists of 13 residues. Trimming left V 2 bases short and J 7 bases short, with 9 bases between. As DNA, the CDR3 is TGTGCCAGTAGTATAACAGTAAAGCAGCCCCAGCATTTT. Translated, it gives CASSITVKQPQHF.

The V gene is TRBV3-1 (or the pseudogene TRBV3-2), the J gene TRBJ2-7, with 8 nucleotides matching TRBD2. The CDR3 is 17 residues long. Germline lookup yields CDR1 LGHDT and CDR2 YNNKEL (reference sequence). V gave up 3 bases and J gave up 6 bases; unmatched junction bases: 16. The CDR3, as DNA: TGTGCCAGCAGCCACCAACCCCAAGGGACTAGGGTCCGCGAGCAGTACTTC. As protein: CASSHQPQGTRVREQYF.

Concerning this clone itself: The identical CDR3 is also encoded by other nucleotide sequences in the sample. The V call is TRBV7-6, the J call TRBJ1-6; TRBD1 agrees at 8 bases. The trim removed 5 bases at V and 4 bases at J, leaving 4 bases unmatched. This CDR3 region has 15 residues. Germline V gives CDR1 SGHVS, CDR2 FNYEAQ. The CDR3 reads CASSLGQGYNSPLHF. DNA of the CDR3: TGTGCCAGCAGCCTTGGACAGGGTTATAATTCACCCCTCCACTTT.

The chain joins TRBV18 to TRBJ1-4, with 9 bases that match TRBD1. The J segment lost 4 bases and the V segment lost 4 bases, leaving 7 bases of the junction unmatched. The CDR3 covers 16 residues. Germline V gene lookup returns CDR1 KGHSH and CDR2 LQKENI. CDR3 DNA: TGTGCCAGCTCACTGATGCCGGGACAGGGTAATGAAAAACTGTTTTTT. Its translation: CASSLMPGQGNEKLFF.

The CDR3 nucleotides read TGTGCCAGCAGCCATAACCCCGGACTAGCCAAAAACATTCAGTACTTC. Residues: CASSHNPGLAKNIQYF. This chain uses TRBV7-2 with TRBJ2-4, with D tentatively TRBD2 (5 bases). The CDR3 runs 16 residues. Germline-derived CDR1 and CDR2 are SGHTA and FQGNSA. V was clipped by 5 bases and J by 0 bases, with 14 bases between them.

The J gene is TRBJ1-3, the V gene TRBV19, with a weak D call TRBD1 (6 bases). Deletions cut 3 bases from V and 0 bases from J, with 15 bases between. CDR1 and CDR2 from the germline V gene are LNHDA and SQIVND (reference sequence). CDR3 length equals 17 residues. CDR3 nucleotides: TGTGCCAGTAGTATCCCCCAGGGGTCGAGCTCTGGAAACACCATATATTTT. This gives the protein CASSIPQGSSSGNTIYF.

The J gene is TRBJ2-1, the V gene TRBV5-5, with 13 bases identical to TRBD2. The germline CDR1 and CDR2 sequences are SGHKS and YYEKEE (reference sequence). This CDR3 is 14 amino acids long. Unmatched junction bases numbered 5, after V lost 0 bases and J lost 14 bases. The CDR3 DNA follows: TGTGCCAGCAGCTTGGACGGGACTAGCGGGATTAAGTTCTTC. Amino acid sequence: CASSLDGTSGIKFF.

The chain employs TRBV21-1 and TRBJ2-5; TRBD2 is the table's D call and was not checked against the DNA. TRBV21-1 is flagged as a pseudogene. This CDR3 region has 20 residues. DNA of the CDR3: TGTGCCAGCAGCAAAGACGCCGGGGCTAGCGGGAGTTCGAGTAGTGAGACCCAGTACTTC. It is translated as CASSKDAGASGSSSSETQYF.

CDR3 nucleotide sequence: TGCGCCAGCAGCCGGCAACAGGGGAGCTCCTACGAGCAGTACTTC. Translating gives CASSRQQGSSYEQYF. The gene calls are TRBV4-1 and TRBJ2-7; TRBD1 agrees at 7 bases. The ends lost 4 bases at V and 0 bases at J; junction bases unmatched: 6. The germline gives CDR1 MGHRA, CDR2 YSYEKL. The CDR3 sequence is 15 residues long.

The chain joins TRBV5-1 to TRBJ2-5; 7 nucleotides match TRBD2. Looked up from germline, CDR1 is SGHRS and CDR2 is YFSETQ. The ends lost 0 bases at V and 5 bases at J; junction bases unmatched: 7. CDR3 length equals 15 residues. CDR3 nucleotides: TGCGCCAGCAGCTTGGAACTAGCGAAATTCGAGACCCAGTACTTC. Encoded protein: CASSLELAKFETQYF.

There are a few counts of this clone. The V call is TRBV5-8, the J call TRBJ2-2, with 7 bases identical to TRBD1. Germline trimming cut 2 bases from V and 3 bases from J; bases unmatched to any gene: 4. Germline V gene sequence: CDR1 SGHTS, CDR2 YDEGEE. The CDR3 is 15 amino acids. The DNA for the CDR3 is TGTGCCAGCAGCTTTGACAGGGCGGACACCGGGGAGCTGTTTTTT. It is translated as CASSFDRADTGELFF.

V gene TRBV5-6 combines with J gene TRBJ2-2; the match to TRBD2 covers 11 bases. From germline, CDR1 is SGHDT and CDR2 YYEEEE. The J segment lost 2 bases and the V segment lost 7 bases, leaving 4 bases of the junction unmatched. The CDR3 loop spans 15 amino acids. The CDR3 region is CASLAGGLNTGELFF. The CDR3 DNA reads as TGTGCCAGCCTAGCGGGGGGCCTAAACACCGGGGAGCTGTTTTTT.

This clone turned up a few times. The gene calls are TRBV4-1 and TRBJ1-2; D might be TRBD1 (6 bases). There are 15 residues in the CDR3. Trimming removed 0 bases from V and 0 bases from J, with 8 bases in between. CDR1 is MGHRA, CDR2 YSYEKL, per germline. CDR3 sequence reads: CASSQETGANYGYTF. The CDR3 DNA follows: TGCGCCAGCAGCCAAGAGACAGGAGCTAACTATGGCTACACCTTC.

This sequence joins TRBV30 and TRBJ1-1; D is ambiguous. The CDR3 contains 13 residues. The germline CDR1 and CDR2 sequences are GTSNPN and SVGIG (reference sequence). V was cut by 1 base and J by 1 base, with 7 bases left in between. CDR3 sequence: CAWSEEGNTEAFF. For the CDR3, the DNA is TGTGCCTGGAGTGAAGAGGGGAACACTGAAGCTTTCTTT.

Here the CDR3 reads CASSLGHKNTEAFF. CDR3 nucleotide sequence: TGTGCCAGCAGCTTGGGACACAAGAACACTGAAGCTTTCTTT. The chain combines TRBV7-9 with TRBJ1-1, with a weak D call TRBD1 (6 bases). In germline, CDR1 is SEHNR, CDR2 FQNEAQ (reference sequence). The CDR3 runs to 14 residues. Trimming cost V 3 bases and J 1 base, with 9 bases left between them.

The chain has TRBV11-2 and TRBJ2-1, with 7 bases aligning to TRBD2. CDR3 length: 15 residues. CDR1 SGHAT and CDR2 FQNNGV come from the germline V gene. The V gene end was trimmed by 2 bases and the J gene end by 2 bases; junction bases not matched to a gene: 3. The CDR3 sequence is CASSLSGATYNEQFF. Here the CDR3 DNA reads TGTGCCAGCAGCTTAAGCGGGGCTACCTACAATGAGCAGTTCTTC.

V and J are TRBV19 and TRBJ1-2; tentative D call: TRBD1 (5 bases). The V gene lost 6 bases and the J gene lost 3 bases, with 11 bases spanning the gap. The CDR3 runs to 13 residues. Germline V lookup: CDR1 LNHDA, CDR2 SQIVND (reference sequence). The CDR3 sequence is CASRDGGDYGYTF. The CDR3 coding sequence is TGTGCCAGTAGAGACGGGGGAGACTATGGCTACACCTTC.

The chain joins TRBV9 to TRBJ1-3; 9 positions match TRBD1. The J segment lost 6 bases and the V segment lost 3 bases, leaving 10 bases of the junction unmatched. Germline V gene sequence: CDR1 SGDLS, CDR2 YYNGEE. The CDR3 is 16 amino acids. The CDR3 loop is CASSAAGTGYENTIYF. In DNA form, the CDR3 reads TGTGCCAGCAGCGCAGCCGGGACAGGGTACGAAAACACCATATATTTT.

The chain has TRBV2 and TRBJ1-1, with D tentatively TRBD1 (5 bases). Germline CDR1 SNHLY, CDR2 FYNNEI. Trimming took off 1 base at V and 9 bases at J, with 12 bases between the two ends. The CDR3 consists of 13 residues. The CDR3: CASSEEEQEKAFF. CDR3 nucleotides: TGTGCCAGCAGTGAAGAAGAACAGGAAAAAGCTTTCTTT.

The rearrangement uses TRBV11-2 and TRBJ2-1, with 12 bases lining up with TRBD1. CDR3 size: 18 residues. V shed 1 base and J 3 bases; nucleotides not matched to a gene: 7. Germline V CDR1 and CDR2: SGHAT, FQNNGV. CDR3: CASSLGGQGAQIYNEQFF. Here the CDR3 DNA reads TGTGCCAGCAGCTTAGGGGGACAGGGGGCGCAAATCTACAATGAGCAGTTCTTC.